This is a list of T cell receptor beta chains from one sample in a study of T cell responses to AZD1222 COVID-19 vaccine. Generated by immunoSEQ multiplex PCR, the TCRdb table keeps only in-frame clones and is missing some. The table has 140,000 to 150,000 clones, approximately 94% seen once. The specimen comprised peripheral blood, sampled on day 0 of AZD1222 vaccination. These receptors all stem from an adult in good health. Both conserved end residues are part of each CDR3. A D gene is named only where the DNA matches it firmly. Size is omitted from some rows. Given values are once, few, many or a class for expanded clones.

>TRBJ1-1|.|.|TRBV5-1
TGCGCCAGCAGCTGGGGAGGGGGGAACACTGAAGCTTTCTTT
CASSWGGGNTEAFF
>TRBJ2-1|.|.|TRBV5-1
TGCGCCAGCAGCTTGGCCGGTAGGCCAGACAATGAGCAGTTCTTC
CASSLAGRPDNEQFF
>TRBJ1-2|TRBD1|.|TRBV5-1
TGCGCCAGCAGCGCCGGGACAGGGTTGGTCTATGGCTACACCTTC
CASSAGTGLVYGYTF
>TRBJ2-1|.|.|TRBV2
TGTGCCAGCATGAGCTCCGGTTTCTCCTACAATGAGCAGTTCTTC
CASMSSGFSYNEQFF
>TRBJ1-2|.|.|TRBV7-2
TGTGCCAGCAGCCGAACAGGGCGGTATGGCTACACCTTC
CASSRTGRYGYTF
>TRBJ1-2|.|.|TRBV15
TGTGCCACCAGCGGTACCCCCAGGGCTGATAACTATGGCTACACCTTC
CATSGTPRADNYGYTF
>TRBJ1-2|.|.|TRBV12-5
TGTGCTAGTGGTTTGGAGGCCCGAGGAGGCTACACCTTC
CASGLEARGGYTF
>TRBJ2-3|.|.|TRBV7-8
TGTGCCAGCAGCGTAGACAGAGGTGGCACAGATACGCAGTATTTT
CASSVDRGGTDTQYF
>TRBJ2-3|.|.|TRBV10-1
TGCGCCAGCAGTGAACGGGGTCGCACAGATACGCAGTATTTT
CASSERGRTDTQYF
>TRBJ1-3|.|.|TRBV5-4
TGTGCCAGCAGTTCCGAAGGGGGATCTGGAAACACCATATATTTT
CASSSEGGSGNTIYF
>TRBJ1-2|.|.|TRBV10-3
TGTGCCATCAGTGGACAGGAGGTTCCCTATGGCTACACCTTC
CAISGQEVPYGYTF
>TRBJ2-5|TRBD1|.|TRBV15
TGTGCCACCAGCAGAGCCGACAGGGTTCTCCACGAGACCCAGTACTTC
CATSRADRVLHETQYF
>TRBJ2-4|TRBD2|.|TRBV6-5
TGTGCCAGCACCCCGACTAGCGGGAGTAGGGGCATTCAGTACTTC
CASTPTSGSRGIQYF
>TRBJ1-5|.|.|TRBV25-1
TGTGCCAGCAGTGAAGGGTTCAATCAGCCCCAGCATTTT
CASSEGFNQPQHF
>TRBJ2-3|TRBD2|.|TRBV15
TGTGCCACCAGCAGGGGACTAGCGGGAGTCGATACGCAGTATTTT
CATSRGLAGVDTQYF
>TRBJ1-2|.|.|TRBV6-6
TGTGCCAGCAGTTACGTGGACACCTTCTATGGCTACACCTTC
CASSYVDTFYGYTF
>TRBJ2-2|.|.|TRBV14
TGTGCCAGCAGCCAAGAGCTAGTAGGTAACACCGGGGAGCTGTTTTTT
CASSQELVGNTGELFF
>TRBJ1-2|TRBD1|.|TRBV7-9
TGTGCCAGCAGCCGTAGGGAGGGGGCGCTAACAGGGTATGGCTACACCTTC
CASSRREGALTGYGYTF
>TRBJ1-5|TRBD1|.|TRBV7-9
TGTGCCAGCAGCCTCGAGGACAGGGCTGGTCAGCCCCAGCATTTT
CASSLEDRAGQPQHF
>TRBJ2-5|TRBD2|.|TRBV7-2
TGTGCCAGCAGCTTAGGAGGACGGCGGGGGCAAGAGACCCAGTACTTC
CASSLGGRRGQETQYF
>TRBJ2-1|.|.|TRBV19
TGTGCCAGTAGTAAGGGCAGGGGCGATGTTGATGAGCAGTTCTTC
CASSKGRGDVDEQFF
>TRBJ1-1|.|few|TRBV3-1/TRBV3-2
TGTGCCAGCAGCCAAGCAGGTATTGGGGCTTTCTTT
CASSQAGIGAFF
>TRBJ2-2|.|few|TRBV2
TGTGCCAGCAGCGCGGGTTTGGGCACCGGGGAGCTGTTTTTT
CASSAGLGTGELFF
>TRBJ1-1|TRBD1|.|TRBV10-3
TGTGCCATCAGGACCGGGACAGGGTCTTTGGGGGAAGCTTTCTTT
CAIRTGTGSLGEAFF
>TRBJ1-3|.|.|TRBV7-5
TGTGTCAGAAGCTTAGGCGGTTCACTGGGGATCTCTGGAAACACCATATATTTT
CVRSLGGSLGISGNTIYF
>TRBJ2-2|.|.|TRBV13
TGTGCCAGCAGCTTAGTAGGCGGGGAGCTGTTTTTT
CASSLVGGELFF
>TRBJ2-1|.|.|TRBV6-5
TGTGCCAGCCGACTAGGGGGGAAACCCTACAATGAGCAGTTCTTC
CASRLGGKPYNEQFF
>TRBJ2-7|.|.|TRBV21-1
TGTGCCAGCCCTTCGAGACAGGGATGGTACGAGCAGTACTTC
CASPSRQGWYEQYF
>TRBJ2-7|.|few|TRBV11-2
TGTGCCAGCAGCCAGTACGAGCAGTACTTC
CASSQYEQYF
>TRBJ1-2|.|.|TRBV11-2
TGTGCCAGCAGCTTAGGCCCCGGCAACTATGGCTACACCTTC
CASSLGPGNYGYTF
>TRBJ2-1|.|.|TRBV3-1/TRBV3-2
TGTGCCAGCAGCCACCTAGGTGAGCAGTTCTTC
CASSHLGEQFF
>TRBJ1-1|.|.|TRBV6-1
TGTGCCAGCAGTGAATGGGTGAGGAGCACTGAAGCTTTCTTT
CASSEWVRSTEAFF
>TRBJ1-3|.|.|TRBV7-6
TGTGCCAGCAGCTTATTCGGGACAACGTCTGGAAACACCATATATTTT
CASSLFGTTSGNTIYF
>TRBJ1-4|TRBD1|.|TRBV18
TGTGCCAGCTCACCCGGGACAGGGTCCCGCCCCGAGGTTTTT
CASSPGTGSRPEVF
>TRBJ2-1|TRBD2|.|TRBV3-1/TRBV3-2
TGTGCCAGCAGCCAAGGGCTAGCGGGAAACTCCTACAATGAGCAGTTCTTC
CASSQGLAGNSYNEQFF
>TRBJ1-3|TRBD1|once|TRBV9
TGTGCCAGCAGCGTAGAGGGGGCGCGCGGAAACACCATATATTTT
CASSVEGARGNTIYF
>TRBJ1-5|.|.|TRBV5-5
TGTGCCAGCAGCTTAGTAGGCGGGCAACAGCCCCAGCATTTT
CASSLVGGQQPQHF
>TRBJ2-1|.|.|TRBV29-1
TGCAGCGTTGGAGGACAGACTGTCCGCGAGCAGTTCTTC
CSVGGQTVREQFF
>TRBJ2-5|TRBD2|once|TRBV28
TGTGCCAGCAGTTTCTGGACTAGCGGGATAGCTTTAAAAGAGACCCAGTACTTC
CASSFWTSGIALKETQYF
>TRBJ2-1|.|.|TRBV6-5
TGTGCCAGCAGTTACTCGGACGTAGGGTCCAATGAGCAGTTCTTC
CASSYSDVGSNEQFF
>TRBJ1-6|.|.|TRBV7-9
TGTGCCAGCAGCTTATCTAATTCACCCCTCCACTTT
CASSLSNSPLHF
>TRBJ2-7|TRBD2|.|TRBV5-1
TGCGCCAGCAGCTTGATCGCCGTCGGACTAGCGGGGACCGGGCAGTACTTC
CASSLIAVGLAGTGQYF
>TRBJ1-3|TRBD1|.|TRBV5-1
TGCGCCAGCAGCTTAAGACAGGGAGGCCCTGGAAACACCATATATTTT
CASSLRQGGPGNTIYF
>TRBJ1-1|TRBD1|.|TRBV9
TGTGCCAGCAGCGTTCAGGGGGCCATGGACACTGAAGCTTTCTTT
CASSVQGAMDTEAFF
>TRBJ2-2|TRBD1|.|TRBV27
TGTGCCAGCAGGGGGGGACAGGGAAGAACCACCGGGGAGCTGTTTTTT
CASRGGQGRTTGELFF
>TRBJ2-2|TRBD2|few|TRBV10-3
TGTGCCATCAGGGGGACTAGCGGGAACACCGGGGAGCTGTTTTTT
CAIRGTSGNTGELFF